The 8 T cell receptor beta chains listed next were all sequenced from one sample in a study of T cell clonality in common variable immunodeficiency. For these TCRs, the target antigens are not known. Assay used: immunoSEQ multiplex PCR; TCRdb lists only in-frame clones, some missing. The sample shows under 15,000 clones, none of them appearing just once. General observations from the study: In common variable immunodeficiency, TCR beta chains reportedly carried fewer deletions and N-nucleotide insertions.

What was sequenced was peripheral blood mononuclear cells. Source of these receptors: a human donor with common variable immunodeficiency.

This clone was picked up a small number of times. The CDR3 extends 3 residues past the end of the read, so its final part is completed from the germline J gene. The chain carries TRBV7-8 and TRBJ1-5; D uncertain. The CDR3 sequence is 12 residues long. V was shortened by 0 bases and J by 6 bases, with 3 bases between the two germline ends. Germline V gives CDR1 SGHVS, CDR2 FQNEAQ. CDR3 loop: CASSLAGQPQHF. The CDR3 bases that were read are TGTGCCAGCAGCTTAGCCGGTCAGCCC.

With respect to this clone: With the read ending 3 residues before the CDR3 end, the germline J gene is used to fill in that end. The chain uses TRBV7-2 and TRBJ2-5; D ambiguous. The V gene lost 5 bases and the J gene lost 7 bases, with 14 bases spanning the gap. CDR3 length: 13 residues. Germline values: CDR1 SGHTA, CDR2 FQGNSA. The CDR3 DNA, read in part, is TGTGCCAGCAGCGTGCTGCGAATCGGGACC. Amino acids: CASSVLRIGT. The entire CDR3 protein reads CASSVLRIGTQYF.

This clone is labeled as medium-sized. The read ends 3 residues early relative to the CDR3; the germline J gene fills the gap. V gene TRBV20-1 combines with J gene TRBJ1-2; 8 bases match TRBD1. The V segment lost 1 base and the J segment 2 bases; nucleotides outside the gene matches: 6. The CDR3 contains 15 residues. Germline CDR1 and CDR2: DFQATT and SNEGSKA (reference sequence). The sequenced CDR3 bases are TGCAGTGCTAGAGGGCAGGGGGCGAACAACTATGGC. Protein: CSARGQGANNYG. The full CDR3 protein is CSARGQGANNYGYTF.

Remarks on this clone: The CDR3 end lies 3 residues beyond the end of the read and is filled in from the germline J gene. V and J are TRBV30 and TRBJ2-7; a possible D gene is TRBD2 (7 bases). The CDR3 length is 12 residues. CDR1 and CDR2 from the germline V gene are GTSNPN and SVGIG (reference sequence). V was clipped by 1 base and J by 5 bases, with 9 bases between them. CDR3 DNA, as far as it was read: TGTGCCTGGAGTGGGGGGGGCCACGAG. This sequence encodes CAWSGGGHE. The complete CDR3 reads CAWSGGGHEQYF.

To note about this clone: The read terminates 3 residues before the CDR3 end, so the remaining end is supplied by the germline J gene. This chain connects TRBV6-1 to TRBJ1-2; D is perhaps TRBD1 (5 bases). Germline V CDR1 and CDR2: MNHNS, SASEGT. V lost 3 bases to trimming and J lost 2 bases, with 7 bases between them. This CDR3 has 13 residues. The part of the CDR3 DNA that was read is TGTGCCAGCAGTGACAGGGTGAACTATGGC. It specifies CASSDRVNYG. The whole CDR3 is CASSDRVNYGYTF.

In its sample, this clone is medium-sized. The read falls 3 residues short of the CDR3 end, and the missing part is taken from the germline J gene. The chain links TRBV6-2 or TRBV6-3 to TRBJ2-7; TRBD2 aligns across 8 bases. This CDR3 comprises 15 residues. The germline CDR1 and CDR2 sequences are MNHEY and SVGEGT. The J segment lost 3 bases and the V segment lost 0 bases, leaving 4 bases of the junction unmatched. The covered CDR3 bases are TGTGCCAGCAGTTACTCGGGCGGGAGGCGCTACGAG. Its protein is CASSYSGGRRYE. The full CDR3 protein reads CASSYSGGRRYEQYF.

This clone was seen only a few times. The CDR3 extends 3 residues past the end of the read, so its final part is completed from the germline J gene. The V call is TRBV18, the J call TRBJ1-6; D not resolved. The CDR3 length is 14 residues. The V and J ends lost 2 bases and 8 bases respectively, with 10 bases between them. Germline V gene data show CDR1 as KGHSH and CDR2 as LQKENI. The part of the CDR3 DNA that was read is TGTGCCAGCTCACCAACAAGTGAGGATTCACCC. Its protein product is CASSPTSEDSP. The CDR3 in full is CASSPTSEDSPLHF.

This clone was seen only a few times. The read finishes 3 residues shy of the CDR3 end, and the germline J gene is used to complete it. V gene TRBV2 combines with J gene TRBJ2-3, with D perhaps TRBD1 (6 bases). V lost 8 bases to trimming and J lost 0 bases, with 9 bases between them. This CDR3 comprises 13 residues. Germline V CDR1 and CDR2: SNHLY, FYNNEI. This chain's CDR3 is CASEQGSTDTQYF. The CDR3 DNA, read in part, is TGTGCCAGCGAACAGGGAAGCACAGATACG.